This TCR beta chain was identified in a study of CXCR3-negative and CXCR3-positive naive CD8 T cells. Study findings and constraints: Naive cells positive for CXCR3 carried more hydrophobic TRB CDR3s than CXCR3-negative ones.

In regard to this clonotype: Its antigen is still unknown.

The CDR3 has 14 residues. The study made its TRB cDNA libraries by 5' RACE, adding UMI labels. Reprocessing the 5' RACE reads, TCRdb reports a single entry for every CDR3 protein and omits DNA. The repertoire table contains about 110,000 distinct CDR3 sequences. Sequenced material: naive CXCR3+ CD8+ T cells from blood. Described subset: CD45RO-CCR7+CD27+CD95- naive CD8+ T cells expressing CXCR3 (TNR3+). This TCR was sampled from a human donor in good health. Some clones in this sample may be carry-over from other donors' samples. The rearrangement links TRBV21-1 to TRBJ1-6; TCRdb names TRBD1, which stays unverified in the absence of DNA. TRBV21-1 is annotated as a pseudogene. The CDR3 loop reads CASTSRDRDRALHF.